The 25 T cell receptor beta chains below were found in one sample sequenced in a study of shared clonotypes between healthy human individuals. The table came from immunoSEQ multiplex PCR; TCRdb's copy has only in-frame clones and leaves some out. The sample lists 550,000 to 650,000 clones, about 96% occurring once. Terminally differentiated effector memory CD45RA+ cells were excluded from the naive CD8 cells, which were CD45RO-negative and positively selected for CCR7. The source material was naive CD8+ T cells sorted from blood. The source of these receptors is a woman in her twenties or thirties in good health.

The chain has TRBV5-6 and TRBJ2-1; D is perhaps TRBD1 or TRBD2 (5 bases each). V lost 3 bases to trimming and J lost 2 bases, with 15 bases between them. This CDR3 has 16 amino acids. CDR1 and CDR2 from the germline V gene are SGHDT and YYEEEE. CDR3 sequence reads: CASSWGTLGAYNEQFF. The DNA of the CDR3 is TGTGCCAGCAGCTGGGGGACCCTTGGGGCCTACAATGAGCAGTTCTTC.

This clone is a singleton in its sample. The rearrangement uses TRBV5-1 and TRBJ2-6; D gene ambiguous. V shed 3 bases and J shed 0 bases, with 13 bases lying between them. The CDR3 runs 17 residues. Germline V gene data show CDR1 as SGHRS and CDR2 as YFSETQ. The chain's CDR3 is CASSYRPTLSGANVLTF. The DNA of the CDR3 is TGCGCCAGCAGCTACAGACCGACTCTCTCTGGGGCCAACGTCCTGACTTTC.

V gene TRBV7-9 combines with J gene TRBJ2-7; D might be TRBD1 or TRBD2, each matching 6 bases. CDR1 is SEHNR and CDR2 is FQNEAQ in the germline V gene (reference sequence). The CDR3 extends over 13 amino acids. The V and J ends lost 1 base and 3 bases respectively, with 7 bases between them. DNA for the CDR3: TGTGCCAGCAGCTTAGAGGGGGGCTACGAGCAGTACTTC. The encoded protein is CASSLEGGYEQYF.

The genes are TRBV28 and TRBJ2-3; TRBD2 aligns across 14 bases. Trimming cost V 5 bases and J 2 bases; bases outside gene matches: 9. This CDR3 spans 18 amino acids. Germline lookup yields CDR1 MDHEN and CDR2 SYDVKM. The chain's CDR3 is CASSHPGLAGEATDTQYF. The CDR3 DNA follows: TGTGCCAGCAGTCATCCGGGACTAGCGGGGGAAGCCACAGATACGCAGTATTTT.

This chain connects TRBV27 to TRBJ2-7; TRBD2 might be the D (6 bases). Trimming took 9 bases from V and 7 from J, leaving 13 bases between them. The germline gives CDR1 MNHEY, CDR2 SMNVEV (reference sequence). CDR3 length: 11 amino acids. The CDR3 is CASTNGGEQYF. CDR3 bases: TGTGCCAGTACTAACGGGGGAGAGCAGTACTTC.

V is TRBV19 and J is TRBJ2-7; 9 bases are a match to TRBD2. The length of the CDR3 is 13 residues. The junction had 3 bases not matched to a gene; V was cut back by 7 bases and J by 2 bases. CDR1 and CDR2 (germline): LNHDA, SQIVND (reference sequence). The CDR3 loop is CASKASGAYEQYF. CDR3 nucleotide sequence: TGTGCCAGTAAGGCTAGCGGGGCCTACGAGCAGTACTTC.

The J gene is TRBJ1-4, the V gene TRBV27, with 7 bases lining up with TRBD1. CDR1 and CDR2 from the germline V gene are MNHEY and SMNVEV (reference sequence). Trimming cost V 5 bases and J 7 bases; bases outside gene matches: 7. CDR3 length equals 14 residues. The CDR3 region is CASSLHRGGEKLFF. For the CDR3, the DNA is TGTGCCAGCAGTCTCCACAGGGGCGGTGAAAAACTGTTTTTT.

This clone was detected only once. V usage is TRBV5-4 and J usage is TRBJ2-7; possibly TRBD1 or TRBD2 for D (5 bases each). Germline loops: CDR1 SGHNT, CDR2 YYREEE (reference sequence). V lost 9 bases to trimming and J lost 7 bases, with 20 bases between them. The CDR3 contains 13 residues. The CDR3 bases are TGTGCCACCTCTCGGGGCCCTACGGAAGAGCAGTACTTC. Protein: CATSRGPTEEQYF.

This rearrangement joins TRBV2 to TRBJ2-5; D might be TRBD1 (6 bases). The DNA end is more similar to TRBJ2-7, so the J call may be wrong. Per germline, CDR1 SNHLY and CDR2 FYNNEI. This CDR3 is 12 amino acids long. CDR3 in DNA: TGTGCCAGCAGTGGACAGGCCTACGAGCAGTACTTC. It yields the protein CASSGQAYEQYF.

The table lists this clone with a count of one. The rearrangement uses TRBV5-4 and TRBJ2-3; 10 bases align to TRBD2. Germline trimming cut 6 bases from V and 2 bases from J; bases unmatched to any gene: 6. This CDR3 region has 15 residues. Germline lookup yields CDR1 SGHNT and CDR2 YYREEE (reference sequence). In DNA form, the CDR3 reads TGTGCCAGCATCGTAGCGGGAGGAACCACAGATACGCAGTATTTT. Amino acids: CASIVAGGTTDTQYF.

This sequence joins TRBV11-2 and TRBJ2-3; no clear D. The CDR3 is made up of 15 amino acids. From germline, CDR1 is SGHAT and CDR2 FQNNGV. Between the trimmed V and J ends, which lost 4 bases and 0 bases, there was a span of 11 bases. In DNA, the CDR3 is TGTGCCAGCAGCTCTTTAGCAGCCAGCACAGATACGCAGTATTTT. Its protein product is CASSSLAASTDTQYF.

CDR3 bases: TGTGCCAGCAGTAAAGAGCGAGCCCGCGGGCGCGAGACCCAGTACTTC. This translates into CASSKERARGRETQYF. V and J are TRBV5-5 and TRBJ2-5; TRBD2 might be the D (5 bases). The germline gives CDR1 SGHKS, CDR2 YYEKEE (reference sequence). The CDR3 loop spans 16 amino acids. Trimming shortened V by 5 bases and J by 5 bases, and 22 bases separated the two germline ends.

The rearrangement joins TRBV6-6 to TRBJ2-7; TRBD2 is a possible D gene (6 bases). This CDR3 has 14 amino acids. V was trimmed by 0 bases and J by 2 bases, leaving 8 bases between them. Germline V lookup: CDR1 MNHNY, CDR2 SVGAGI (reference sequence). The CDR3 DNA sequence: TGTGCCAGCAGTTACTCGGAGGGCGCCTACGAGCAGTACTTC. It translates to CASSYSEGAYEQYF.

The chain is built from TRBV9 and TRBJ2-3; tentatively, D is TRBD2 (5 bases). V was shortened by 0 bases and J by 5 bases, with 13 bases between the two germline ends. The CDR3 covers 15 residues. Germline lookup yields CDR1 SGDLS and CDR2 YYNGEE. CDR3 nucleotides: TGTGCCAGCAGCGTAGCCGGTGGGAGTGAAGATACGCAGTATTTT. Its translation is CASSVAGGSEDTQYF.

The chain has TRBV28 and TRBJ2-6, with no clear D. Germline values: CDR1 MDHEN, CDR2 SYDVKM. The length of the CDR3 is 18 residues. The V end lost 1 base, the J end lost 0 bases, and 13 bases lay between the germline ends. CDR3 loop: CASSLLIGPSSGANVLTF. The CDR3 nucleotides read TGTGCCAGCAGTTTATTAATAGGGCCGAGCTCTGGGGCCAACGTCCTGACTTTC.

The chain employs TRBV2 and TRBJ2-7; D not resolved. Germline CDR1 and CDR2: SNHLY and FYNNEI. V was clipped by 10 bases and J by 6 bases, with 16 bases between them. This CDR3 is built from 12 residues. The CDR3 sequence is CANLELTGEQYF. As DNA, the CDR3 is TGTGCCAACCTGGAACTAACGGGCGAGCAGTACTTC.

This chain uses TRBV5-1 with TRBJ1-2, with TRBD1 matching over 7 bases. This CDR3 comprises 15 residues. Losses at the gene ends were 4 bases for V and 0 bases for J; bases not matched to a gene: 6. The germline V gene encodes CDR1 SGHRS and CDR2 YFSETQ. As DNA, the CDR3 is TGCGCCAGCAGCCAACCAGGACAGGCTAACTATGGCTACACCTTC. This translates into CASSQPGQANYGYTF. The whole variable domain, remainder taken from reference TRBV5-1 and TRBJ1-2, is KAGVTQTPRYLIKTRGQQVTLSCSPISGHRSVSWYQQTPGQGLQFLFEYFSETQRNKGNFPGRFSGRQFSNSRSEMNVSTLELGDSALYLCASSQPGQANYGYTFGSGTRLTVV.

J is TRBJ1-1 and V is TRBV2; possibly TRBD1 for D (5 bases). Deletions cut 6 bases from V and 3 bases from J, with 5 bases between. From germline, CDR1 is SNHLY and CDR2 FYNNEI. The CDR3 extends over 11 amino acids. This chain's CDR3 is CASRQDTEAFF. As DNA, the CDR3 is TGTGCCAGCAGACAGGACACTGAAGCTTTCTTT.

The V gene is TRBV6-5, the J gene TRBJ1-1, with D unresolved. V lost 0 bases, J lost 3 bases, and 14 bases lay in between. Germline V gives CDR1 MNHEY, CDR2 SVGAGI. The CDR3 is 16 residues long. For the CDR3, the DNA is TGTGCCAGCAGTTACTCGATTTCTAGTGGAGACACTGAAGCTTTCTTT. Its protein product is CASSYSISSGDTEAFF.

The CDR3 loop reads CASSLWTSVNEQYF. Written as DNA, the CDR3 is TGTGCCAGCAGCTTGTGGACTAGCGTTAATGAGCAGTACTTC. The chain combines TRBV5-4 with TRBJ2-7; 9 nucleotides align to TRBD2. V lost 1 base to trimming and J lost 7 bases; unmatched junction nucleotides: 6. The germline V gene encodes CDR1 SGHNT and CDR2 YYREEE (reference sequence). There are 14 residues in the CDR3. The full variable domain, with the rest looked up from reference TRBV5-4 and TRBJ2-7, is ETGVTQSPTHLIKTRGQQVTLRCSSQSGHNTVSWYQQALGQGPQFIFQYYREEENGRGNFPPRFSGLQFPNYSSELNVNALELDDSALYLCASSLWTSVNEQYFGPGTRLTVT.

The chain carries TRBV19 and TRBJ1-1; D call uncertain. The CDR3 is 13 residues long. The germline V gene has CDR1 LNHDA and CDR2 SQIVND (reference sequence). Trimming cost V 8 bases and J 0 bases, with 10 bases left between them. The CDR3 reads CASGEDLNTEAFF. The CDR3 DNA is TGTGCCAGTGGGGAAGATTTGAACACTGAAGCTTTCTTT.

The chain recombines TRBV5-1 with TRBJ2-4, with D perhaps matching TRBD2 (5 bases). This CDR3 comprises 22 residues. In germline, CDR1 is SGHRS, CDR2 YFSETQ. Trimming took 1 base from V and 0 from J, leaving 29 bases between them. This chain's CDR3 is CASSLSKCVLAGLPLAKNIQYF. The CDR3 nucleotides read TGCGCCAGCAGCTTGTCCAAATGTGTCTTGGCGGGCCTCCCGTTAGCCAAAAACATTCAGTACTTC. Full variable domain (remainder filled in from reference TRBV5-1 and TRBJ2-4): KAGVTQTPRYLIKTRGQQVTLSCSPISGHRSVSWYQQTPGQGLQFLFEYFSETQRNKGNFPGRFSGRQFSNSRSEMNVSTLELGDSALYLCASSLSKCVLAGLPLAKNIQYFGAGTRLSVL.

The gene calls are TRBV28 and TRBJ1-1; possibly TRBD1 for D (6 bases). CDR1 and CDR2 from the germline V gene are MDHEN and SYDVKM. V lost 5 bases and J 2 bases, leaving 15 bases between the germline ends. The length of the CDR3 is 15 residues. The CDR3: CASSPRTETNTEAFF. The CDR3 DNA follows: TGTGCCAGCAGTCCCCGGACAGAAACTAACACTGAAGCTTTCTTT.

This clone has just a few counts. The chain carries TRBV19 and TRBJ1-3; the D gene is possibly TRBD1 (5 bases). The CDR3 sequence is 17 residues long. Trimming cost V 6 bases and J 2 bases, with 20 bases left between them. Germline values: CDR1 LNHDA, CDR2 SQIVND (reference sequence). The CDR3 DNA reads as TGTGCCAGTAGACGCATTCAGTATCGGGGCGCTGGAAACACCATATATTTT. Its protein is CASRRIQYRGAGNTIYF.

The chain joins TRBV4-1 to TRBJ2-1, with 10 bases identical to TRBD1. The CDR3 runs 15 residues. The V segment lost 8 bases and the J segment 5 bases; nucleotides outside the gene matches: 9. Germline CDR1 and CDR2: MGHRA and YSYEKL. In DNA form, the CDR3 reads TGCGCCAGCGGTTCCGGGACAGGGGCGGACAATGAGCAGTTCTTC. Residues: CASGSGTGADNEQFF.